This record covers a single T cell receptor (beta chain). Its target antigen remains unknown. No base qualities exist here, and no much larger clone lies one base off it. The sample belongs to a study of T-cell reconstitution after alpha-beta-depleted transplantation in children listed by TCRdb under 2016. Looking at the study overall: The study quantitatively tracked T-cell immune reconstitution after TCRalphabeta/CD19-depleted allogeneic hematopoietic cell transplantation in children using TCR repertoire profiling.

V is reduced by 5 bases and J by 5 bases, leaving a spacing of 12 bases between them. Spanning cysteine to phenylalanine, the CDR3 consists of 13 amino acids. The sequence is cut down to CDR3 DNA, 39 bases in frame from base 1. The CDR1 and CDR2 encoded by the germline V gene are MNHEY and SVGEGT. The method behind the library was PCR. Sequenced using an Illumina HiSeq 2500. TCR libraries were prepared with molecular barcoding, using unique molecular identifiers to normalize TCRbeta repertoire quantification. TCRdb cleaned the public reads at Q25 with fastp, built clones with MiXCR and kept in-frame beta chains. CDR3 protein duplicates are merged, each entry listing the most common genes and DNA. For this sample there are 600,000 to 700,000 distinct CDR3 sequences; around a sixth appear just once. The ten most abundant clones make up under 1.2% of the sample.

The clonotype was recovered from a human donor who donated a stem cell graft to a child with acute myeloid leukemia. The material sequenced was PBMCs from the stem cell graft donor, taken from the stem cell graft. The sequence links TRBV6-2 or TRBV6-3 to TRBJ2-5, with TRBD2 tentatively as D gene (7 bases match). CDR3 sequence: CASSRGGWETQYF. The DNA sequence is given as TGTGCCAGCAGTAGGGGGGGGTGGGAGACCCAGTACTTC.